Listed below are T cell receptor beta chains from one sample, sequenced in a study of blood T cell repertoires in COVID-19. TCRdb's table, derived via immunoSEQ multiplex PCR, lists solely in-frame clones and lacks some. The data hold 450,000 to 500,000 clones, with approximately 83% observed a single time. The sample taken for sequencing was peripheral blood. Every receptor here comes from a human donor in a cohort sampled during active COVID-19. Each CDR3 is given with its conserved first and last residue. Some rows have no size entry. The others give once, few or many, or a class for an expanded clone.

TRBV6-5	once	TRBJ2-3	CASSSLRLDADTQYF
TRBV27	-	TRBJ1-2	CASSPEFRRRVVSYTF
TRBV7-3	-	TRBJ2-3	CASSRTQGNTQYF
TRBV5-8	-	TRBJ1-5	CASSPPRGGRQPQHF
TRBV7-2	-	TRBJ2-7	CASSLGTLPSSYEQYF
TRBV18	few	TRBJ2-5	CASSPLRQGAGETQYF
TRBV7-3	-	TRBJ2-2	CASSLDRYTGELFF
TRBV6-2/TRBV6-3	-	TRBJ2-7	CASSYSAGSPYEQYF
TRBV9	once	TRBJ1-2	CASSQGGQGNYGYTF
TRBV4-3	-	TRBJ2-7	CASSQETEGSPYEQYF
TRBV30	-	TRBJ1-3	CAWNPGQVSGNTIYF
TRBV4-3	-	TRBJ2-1	CASSQGVAGEGDNEQFF
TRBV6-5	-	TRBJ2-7	CASSPHGQGGYEQYF
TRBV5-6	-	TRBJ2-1	CASSSLAGASYNEQFF
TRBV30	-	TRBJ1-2	CAGGAGNTYGYTF
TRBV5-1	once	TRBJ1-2	CASSLTGGEYGYTF
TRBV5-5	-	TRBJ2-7	CASSRGQSYEQYF
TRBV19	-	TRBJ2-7	CASSGQSSSYEQYF
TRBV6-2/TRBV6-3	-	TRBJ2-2	CASSYVRNTGELFF